The sample holds a few counts of the clone carrying this T cell receptor beta chain. Its target is unknown. The data were taken from a study of response to subunit inactivated influenza vaccine. Overall study findings and caveats: Authors suggested each seasonal flu vaccination may recruit only limited numbers of new T cells.

TCRdb reprocessed the RT-PCR reads via MiXCR and lists one record per CDR3 protein. The sample carries about 650,000 distinct CDR3 sequences, 12% to 15% recorded once. The clonotype comes from a man aged 45 to 65 who received an inactivated influenza vaccine. Sequencing was performed on PBMCs from blood, taken less than 15 days before vaccination.

CDR3 region: CASSTTVYGYTF. The CDR3 DNA reads TGTGCCAGCAGTACGACGGTCTATGGCTACACCTTC. The V call is TRBV5-4, the J call TRBJ1-2; D is unresolved. This CDR3 has 12 residues. Trimming cost V 5 bases and J 4 bases, with 9 bases left between them. Per germline, CDR1 SGHNT and CDR2 YYREEE (reference sequence).